This T cell receptor beta chain came from a study of cytomegalovirus exposure and HLA in healthy donors. The study's findings and limits: Altogether, 170 or so TCR beta chains were recorded as cytomegalovirus-associated. Reportedly, cytomegalovirus status was diagnosed with high sensitivity and specificity.

Only in-frame clones appear in the TCRdb table, and some are missing; sequencing was by immunoSEQ multiplex PCR. This table has about 200,000 clones, about 81% appearing once. As for this clone: Its antigen is undetermined.

The ends were cut back, 4 bases at V and 3 bases at J, with 15 bases in the middle. CDR3 length: 15 amino acids. Germline CDR1 is MGHRA and CDR2 is YSYEKL. The genes are TRBV4-1 and TRBJ1-2, with D perhaps matching TRBD1 (6 bases). The sequenced sample consisted of PBMCs. The receptor comes from a woman in her twenties or thirties in good health and CMV-seronegative. The CDR3 protein is CASSPRGGDYYGYTF. The CDR3 region has the DNA TGCGCCAGCAGCCCCAGGGGTGGGGATTACTATGGCTACACCTTC.